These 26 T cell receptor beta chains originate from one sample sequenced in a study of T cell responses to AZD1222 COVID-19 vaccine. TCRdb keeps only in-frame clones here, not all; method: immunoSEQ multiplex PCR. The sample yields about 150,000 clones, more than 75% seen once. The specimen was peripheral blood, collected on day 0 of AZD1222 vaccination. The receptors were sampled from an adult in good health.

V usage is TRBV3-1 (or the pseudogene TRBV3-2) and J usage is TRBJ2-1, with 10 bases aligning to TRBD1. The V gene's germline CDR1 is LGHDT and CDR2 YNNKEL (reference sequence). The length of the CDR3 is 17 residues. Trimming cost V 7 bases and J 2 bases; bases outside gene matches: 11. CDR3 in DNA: TGTGCCAGCACACTCCTGGGCGGGACAGGGGCCTACAATGAGCAGTTCTTC. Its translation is CASTLLGGTGAYNEQFF.

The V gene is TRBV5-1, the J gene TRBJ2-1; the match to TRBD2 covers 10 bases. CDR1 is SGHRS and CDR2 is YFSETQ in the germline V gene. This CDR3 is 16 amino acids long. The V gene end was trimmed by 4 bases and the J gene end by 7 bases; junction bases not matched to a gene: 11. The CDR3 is CASSPKLGTSANEQFF. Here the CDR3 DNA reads TGCGCCAGCAGCCCAAAATTAGGGACTAGCGCTAATGAGCAGTTCTTC.

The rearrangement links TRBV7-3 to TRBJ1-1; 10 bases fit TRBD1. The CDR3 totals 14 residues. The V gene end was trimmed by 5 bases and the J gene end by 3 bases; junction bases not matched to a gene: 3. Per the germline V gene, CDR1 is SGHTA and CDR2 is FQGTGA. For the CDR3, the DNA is TGTGCCAGCAGCCGACAGGGGGCGGACACTGAAGCTTTCTTT. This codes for CASSRQGADTEAFF.

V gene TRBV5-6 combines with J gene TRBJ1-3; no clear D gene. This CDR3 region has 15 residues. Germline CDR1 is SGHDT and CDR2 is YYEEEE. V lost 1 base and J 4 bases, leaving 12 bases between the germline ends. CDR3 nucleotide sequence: TGTGCCAGCAGCTTGTTCTCCCGGGTAGGAAACACCATATATTTT. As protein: CASSLFSRVGNTIYF.

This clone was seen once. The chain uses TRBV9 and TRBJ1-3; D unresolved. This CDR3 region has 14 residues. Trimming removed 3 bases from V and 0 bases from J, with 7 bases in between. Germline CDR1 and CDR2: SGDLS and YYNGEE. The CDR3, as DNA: TGTGCCAGCAGCGAGCCCCCCTCTGGAAACACCATATATTTT. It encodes CASSEPPSGNTIYF.

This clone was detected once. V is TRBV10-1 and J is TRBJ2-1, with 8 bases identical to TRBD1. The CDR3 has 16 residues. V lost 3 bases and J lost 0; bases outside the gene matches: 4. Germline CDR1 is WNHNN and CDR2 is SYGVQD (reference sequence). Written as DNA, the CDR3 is TGCGCCAGCAGTGACCTCACAGGGGGCTCCTACAATGAGCAGTTCTTC. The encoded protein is CASSDLTGGSYNEQFF.

CDR3 residues: CASSSLDRSSYEQYF. The CDR3 coding sequence is TGTGCCAGCAGTTCTCTCGACAGGTCTTCCTACGAGCAGTACTTC. This chain joins TRBV28 and TRBJ2-7; D might be TRBD1 (6 bases). Germline V gene sequence: CDR1 MDHEN, CDR2 SYDVKM. The V end was cut by 4 bases, the J end by 1 base, with 14 bases between. This CDR3 contains 15 residues.

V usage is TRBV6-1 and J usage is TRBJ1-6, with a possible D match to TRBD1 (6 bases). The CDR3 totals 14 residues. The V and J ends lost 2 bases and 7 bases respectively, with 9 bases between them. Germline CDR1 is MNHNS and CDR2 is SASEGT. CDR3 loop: CASSERQGNSPLHF. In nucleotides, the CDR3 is TGTGCCAGCAGTGAACGGCAGGGGAATTCACCCCTCCACTTT.

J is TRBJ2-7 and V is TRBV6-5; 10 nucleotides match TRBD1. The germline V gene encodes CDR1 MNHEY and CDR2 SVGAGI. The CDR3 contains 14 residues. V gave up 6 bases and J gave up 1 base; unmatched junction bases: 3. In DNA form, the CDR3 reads TGTGCCAGCAGGGGACAGGGGAATTCCTACGAGCAGTACTTC. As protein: CASRGQGNSYEQYF.

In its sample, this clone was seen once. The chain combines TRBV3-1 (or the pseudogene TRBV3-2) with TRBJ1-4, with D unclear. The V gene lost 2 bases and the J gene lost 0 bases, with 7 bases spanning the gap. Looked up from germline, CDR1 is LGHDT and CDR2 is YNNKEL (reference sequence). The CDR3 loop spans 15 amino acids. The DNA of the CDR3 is TGTGCCAGCAGCCAATCAGTAGCAACTAATGAAAAACTGTTTTTT. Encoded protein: CASSQSVATNEKLFF.

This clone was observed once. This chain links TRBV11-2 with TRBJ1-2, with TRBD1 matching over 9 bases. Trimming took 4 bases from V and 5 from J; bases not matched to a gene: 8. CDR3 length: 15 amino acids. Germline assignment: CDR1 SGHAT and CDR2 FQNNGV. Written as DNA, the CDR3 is TGTGCCAGCAGCTCTACCCGGACAGGGGCATATGGCTACACCTTC. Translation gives CASSSTRTGAYGYTF. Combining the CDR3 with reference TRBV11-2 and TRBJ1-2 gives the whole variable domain EAGVAQSPRYKIIEKRQSVAFWCNPISGHATLYWYQQILGQGPKLLIQFQNNGVVDDSQLPKDRFSAERLKGVDSTLKIQPAKLEDSAVYLCASSSTRTGAYGYTFGSGTRLTVV.

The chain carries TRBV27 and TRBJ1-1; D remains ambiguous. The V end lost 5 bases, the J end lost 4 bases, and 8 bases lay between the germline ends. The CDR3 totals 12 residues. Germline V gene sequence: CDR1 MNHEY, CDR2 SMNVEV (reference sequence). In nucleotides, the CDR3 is TGTGCCAGCAGTCATCGACCCACTGAAGCTTTCTTT. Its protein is CASSHRPTEAFF.

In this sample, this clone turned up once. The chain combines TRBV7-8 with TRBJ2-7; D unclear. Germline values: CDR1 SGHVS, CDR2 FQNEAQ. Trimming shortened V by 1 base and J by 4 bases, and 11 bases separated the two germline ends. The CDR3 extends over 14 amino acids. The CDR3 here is CASSLGPSRYEQYF. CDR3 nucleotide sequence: TGTGCCAGCAGCTTAGGCCCCTCGAGGTACGAGCAGTACTTC.

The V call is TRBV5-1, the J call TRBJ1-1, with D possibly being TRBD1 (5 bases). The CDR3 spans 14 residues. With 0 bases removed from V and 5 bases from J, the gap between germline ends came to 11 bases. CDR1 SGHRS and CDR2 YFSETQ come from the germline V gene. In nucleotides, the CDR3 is TGCGCCAGCAGCTTGGAGGGGCGGAGGACTGAAGCTTTCTTT. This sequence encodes CASSLEGRRTEAFF.

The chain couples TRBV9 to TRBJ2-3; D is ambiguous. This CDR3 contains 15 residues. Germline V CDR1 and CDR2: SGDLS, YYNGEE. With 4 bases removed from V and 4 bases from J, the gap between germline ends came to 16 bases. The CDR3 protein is CASSPAPHVADTQYF. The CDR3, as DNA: TGTGCCAGCAGCCCAGCCCCTCACGTGGCAGATACGCAGTATTTT. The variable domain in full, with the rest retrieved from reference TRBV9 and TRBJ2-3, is DSGVTQTPKHLITATGQRVTLRCSPRSGDLSVYWYQQSLDQGLQFLIQYYNGEERAKGNILERFSAQQFPDLHSELNLSSLELGDSALYFCASSPAPHVADTQYFGPGTRLTVL.

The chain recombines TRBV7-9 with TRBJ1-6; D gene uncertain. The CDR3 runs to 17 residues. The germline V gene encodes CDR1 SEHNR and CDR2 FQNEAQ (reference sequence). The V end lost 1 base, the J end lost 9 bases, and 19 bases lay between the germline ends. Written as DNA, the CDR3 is TGTGCCAGCAGCTTAGACAGACCCCTTGGGTCAGGTTCACCCCTCCACTTT. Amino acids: CASSLDRPLGSGSPLHF. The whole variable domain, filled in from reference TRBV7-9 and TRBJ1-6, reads DTGVSQNPRHKITKRGQNVTFRCDPISEHNRLYWYRQTLGQGPEFLTYFQNEAQLEKSRLLSDRFSAERPKGSFSTLEIQRTEQGDSAMYLCASSLDRPLGSGSPLHFGNGTRLTVT.

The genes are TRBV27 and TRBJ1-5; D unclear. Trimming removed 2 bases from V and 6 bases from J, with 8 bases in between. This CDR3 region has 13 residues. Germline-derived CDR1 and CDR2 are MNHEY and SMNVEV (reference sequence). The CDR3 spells CASSLTEGQPQHF. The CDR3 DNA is TGTGCCAGCAGTTTAACGGAGGGTCAGCCCCAGCATTTT.

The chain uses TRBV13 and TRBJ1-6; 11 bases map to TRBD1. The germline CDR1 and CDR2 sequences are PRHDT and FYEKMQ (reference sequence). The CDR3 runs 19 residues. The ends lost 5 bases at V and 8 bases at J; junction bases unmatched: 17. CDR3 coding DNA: TGTGCCAGCAGCCCGCCCCGCCCCCGGACAGGGGGCGAGGATTCACCCCTCCACTTT. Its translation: CASSPPRPRTGGEDSPLHF.

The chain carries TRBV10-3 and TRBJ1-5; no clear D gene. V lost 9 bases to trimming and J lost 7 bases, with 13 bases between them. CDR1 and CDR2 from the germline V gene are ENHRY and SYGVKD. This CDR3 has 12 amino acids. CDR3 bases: TGTGCCATTTCCGGTCCGGGACAGCCCCAGCATTTT. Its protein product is CAISGPGQPQHF.

CDR3: CASSLGSIGNTIYF. CDR3 coding DNA: TGTGCCAGCAGCTTAGGATCCATTGGAAACACCATATATTTT. The chain employs TRBV11-2 and TRBJ1-3; the D is unclear. Trimming shortened V by 1 base and J by 3 bases, and 7 bases separated the two germline ends. The CDR3 spans 14 residues. The germline V gene has CDR1 SGHAT and CDR2 FQNNGV.

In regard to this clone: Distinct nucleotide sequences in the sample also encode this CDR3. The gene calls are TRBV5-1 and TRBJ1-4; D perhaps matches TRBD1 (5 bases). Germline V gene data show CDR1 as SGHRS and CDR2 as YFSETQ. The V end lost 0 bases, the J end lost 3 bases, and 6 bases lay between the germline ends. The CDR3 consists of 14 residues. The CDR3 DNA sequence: TGCGCCAGCAGCTTGGTAGGGGCTAATGAAAAACTGTTTTTT. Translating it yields CASSLVGANEKLFF.

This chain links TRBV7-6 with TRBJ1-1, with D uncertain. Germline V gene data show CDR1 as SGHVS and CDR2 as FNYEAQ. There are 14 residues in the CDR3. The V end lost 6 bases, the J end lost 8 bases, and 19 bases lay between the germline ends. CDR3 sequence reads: CASRRMVQDGEAFF. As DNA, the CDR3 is TGTGCCAGCAGACGAATGGTCCAGGACGGCGAAGCTTTCTTT. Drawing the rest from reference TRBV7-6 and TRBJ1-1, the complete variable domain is GAGVSQSPRYKVTKRGQDVALRCDPISGHVSLYWYRQALGQGPEFLTYFNYEAQQDKSGLPNDRFSAERPEGSISTLTIQRTEQRDSAMYRCASRRMVQDGEAFFGQGTRLTVV.

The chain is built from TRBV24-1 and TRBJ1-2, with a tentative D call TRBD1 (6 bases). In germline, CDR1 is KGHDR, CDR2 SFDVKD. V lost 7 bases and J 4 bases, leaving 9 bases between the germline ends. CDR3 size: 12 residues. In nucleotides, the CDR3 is TGTGCCACCAGCACAGGGCTCTATGGCTACACCTTC. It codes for CATSTGLYGYTF.

The CDR3 protein is CASSDPSQTGFGNTIYF. The CDR3 DNA follows: TGTGCCAGCAGTGACCCAAGCCAGACAGGGTTTGGAAACACCATATATTTT. The chain employs TRBV6-4 and TRBJ1-3, with 7 nucleotides matching TRBD1. Germline values: CDR1 MRHNA, CDR2 SNTAGT. CDR3 length: 17 amino acids. Trimming at V came to 2 bases and at J to 3 bases, leaving 10 bases not matched to a gene.

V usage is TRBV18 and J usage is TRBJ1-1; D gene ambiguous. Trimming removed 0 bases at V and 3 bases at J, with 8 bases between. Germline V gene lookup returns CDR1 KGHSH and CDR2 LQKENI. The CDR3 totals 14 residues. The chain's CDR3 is CASSPPVSDTEAFF. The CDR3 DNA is TGTGCCAGCTCACCACCTGTATCGGACACTGAAGCTTTCTTT.

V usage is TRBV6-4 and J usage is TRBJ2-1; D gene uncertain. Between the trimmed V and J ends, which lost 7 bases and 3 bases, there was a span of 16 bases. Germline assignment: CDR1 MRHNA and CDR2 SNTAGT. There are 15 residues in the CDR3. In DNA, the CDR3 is TGTGCCAGCACAGCCGCCCGCGGATACTACAATGAGCAGTTCTTC. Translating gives CASTAARGYYNEQFF.